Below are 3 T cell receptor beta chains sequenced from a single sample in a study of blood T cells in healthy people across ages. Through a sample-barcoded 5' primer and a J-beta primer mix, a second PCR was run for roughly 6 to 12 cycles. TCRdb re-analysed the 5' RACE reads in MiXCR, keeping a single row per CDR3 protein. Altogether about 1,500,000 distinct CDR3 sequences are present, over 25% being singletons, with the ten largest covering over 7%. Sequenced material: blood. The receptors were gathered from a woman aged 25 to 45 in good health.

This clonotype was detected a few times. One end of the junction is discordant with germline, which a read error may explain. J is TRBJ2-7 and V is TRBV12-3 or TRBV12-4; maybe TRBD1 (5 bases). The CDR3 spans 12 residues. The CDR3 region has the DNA TGTGCCAGAAGTTTCCTAGACAGTGAGCAGTACTTC. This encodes CARSFLDSEQYF.

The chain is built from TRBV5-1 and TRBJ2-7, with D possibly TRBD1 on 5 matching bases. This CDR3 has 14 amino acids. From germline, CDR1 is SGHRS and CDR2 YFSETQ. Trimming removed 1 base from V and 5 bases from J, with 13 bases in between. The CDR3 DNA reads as TGCGCCAGCAGCTTGAGGGCTCAGGGTAACGAGCAGTACTTC. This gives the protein CASSLRAQGNEQYF.

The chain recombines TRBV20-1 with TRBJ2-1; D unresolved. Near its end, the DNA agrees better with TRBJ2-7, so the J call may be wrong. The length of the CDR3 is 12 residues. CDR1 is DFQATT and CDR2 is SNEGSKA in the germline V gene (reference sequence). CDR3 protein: CSATTPWDEQYF. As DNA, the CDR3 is TGCAGTGCTACGACCCCCTGGGACGAGCAGTACTTC.